The sequence of this T cell receptor beta chain was determined in a study of cytomegalovirus exposure and HLA in healthy donors (dated by TCRdb to about 2017). Turning to the overall study: According to an earlier analysis of 450 to 650 of the donors, some 180 million T cells yielded some 120 million unique TCR beta sequences and roughly 280 Gb of sequence data. An early release covering just under 650 HLA-typed donors comprised approximately 300 gigabases of sequencing data and around 86 million unique TCR sequences. Among the roughly 390 genotyped donors, around 81% belonged to the genetic ancestry cluster associated with self-reported Caucasian donors. The study aimed to test whether cataloging public T cell receptors could reveal signatures of past pathogen exposure. The study used immunosequencing to profile the T cell repertoires of some 600 subjects and linked those repertoires to cytomegalovirus serostatus. In addition to the first cohort of 666 subjects, a separate validation cohort of around 110 different subjects was used. To predict cytomegalovirus infection status, the study combined high-throughput TCR immunosequencing, statistical association of individual TCRs with disease status, and machine learning. In a later analysis, previously published TCR beta repertoires from roughly 710 donors were re-analyzed and high-resolution HLA genotyping was added so that TCR occurrence patterns could be studied. The later analysis used no new phenotypic data to find candidate immune exposures, relying instead on TCR beta sequences and their occurrence across donors. An earlier analysis of 587 of the donors applied high-throughput TCR beta sequencing to assess whether each TCR beta V gene segment acted as functional or pseudogenic. Donor age, sex, ethnicity and CMV serostatus were compiled alongside the repertoire data. In a later genetic analysis, genome-wide SNP genotypes for about 55% of the 666 donors were used, and that subset was treated as a discovery cohort. All discovery cohort repertoires had been generated using a single sequencing platform. HLA typing covered class I and class II loci at four-digit resolution. The number of donors typed differed by locus, with 629-630 for A, B, C, DRB1 and DQB1, over 500 for DQA1, 606 for DPA1, and approximately 470 for DPB1. About five DR-DQ haplotypes were handled as single units for association and clustering because linkage in the cohort was strong. Among about 410 genotyped donors of the cohort, an average of about 220,000 unique TCR beta nucleotide sequences was sequenced per donor, of which about 20% were non-productive.

In total, 666 healthy bone marrow donors made up the cohort. At the time of sampling, every cohort member was nominally healthy, though immune exposures that went unrecorded were likely present. The donor tested CMV seronegative, placing the donor among the 300 to 450 seronegative members of the cohort. Each donor provided a peripheral blood sample, and peripheral blood mononuclear cells were used for TCR beta sequencing. Genomic DNA extraction from the blood cell samples was performed with the Qiagen DNeasy Blood Extraction Kit. This clone was detected once. It has no known antigen specificity. No base quality information exists; no much larger clone differs at one position. Library construction relied on the immunoSEQ multiplex PCR assay. For the multiplex PCR, a mixture combining 60 forward primers for TCR Vbeta segments and 13 reverse primers for TCR Jbeta segments was used. Amplification of the CDR3 region of rearranged TCR beta genes was performed with a multiplex PCR assay on genomic DNA. Amplified TCR beta libraries were sequenced as 87-base-pair reads on the Illumina HiSeq System. The source study handled its data this way. A later analysis counted 65 million to 90 million unique TCR beta chains across the roughly 700 repertoires, and 9.5 million to 11 million of these chains were shared by at least two donors. Raw reads were error-corrected and collapsed into unique sequences by a nearest-neighbor algorithm in which closely related sequences were merged to remove PCR and sequencing errors. CDR3 sequences were aligned to IMGT reference sequences to assign V, D and J gene segments. For a sequence to be retained, a match of at least six nucleotides to both a V gene segment and a J gene segment was required. A rearrangement counted as productive if the CDR3 had no stop codons and remained in frame with V and J, and every other rearrangement counted as non-productive. CDR3 was defined by IMGT convention, running from the second conserved V-encoded cysteine to the conserved J-encoded phenylalanine. Sequences without an unambiguous match to a single V gene segment were excluded from the earlier analysis of a few hundred of the donors. In an earlier analysis of around 590 of the donors, a V segment was called functional when productive rearrangements were above 56.7%, and segregating when the standard deviation between donors exceeded 5%. A statistical classification framework was developed to diagnose cytomegalovirus status using the catalog of TCR beta chain sequences. In a later analysis, V and J genes were assigned by comparing TCR nucleotide sequences against IMGT/GENE-DB human TR gene sequences. A later analysis assigned CDR3 sequences and most-parsimonious VDJ recombination scenarios with the TCRdist pipeline. In a later analysis, every TCR beta chain was defined by the combination of its CDR3 amino acid sequence and its V-gene family, and reads without a unique V-gene family were dropped. A later analysis removed 500 to 650 highly shared, low-generation-probability nucleotide sequences to deal with suspected cross-contamination and a sequencing artifact. In a later analysis, a clonal expansion index was calculated for each public chain from normalized within-repertoire ranks of inferred template counts. Generation probabilities in a later analysis came from a VDJ recombination model fitted to out-of-frame rearrangements, and those results were checked against IGoR. Hypergeometric tests were used in a later analysis to score TCR-TCR, TCR-HLA and TCR-CMV co-occurrence, with a repertoire-size bias correction applied to the TCR pairs. In a later analysis, false discovery rates were estimated by permuting HLA or CMV assignments 20 times. A later analysis grouped co-occurring TCRs with DBSCAN, adding TCRdist sequence similarity when clustering within HLA-allele-positive subsets. Repertoires with fewer than 30,000 or more than 120,000 public chains were left out of co-occurrence clustering, as were four to six repertoires with anomalous nucleotide sharing. Not all clones reach the TCRdb copy of this immuneACCESS table, which keeps in-frame sequences only. Checked studies attribute under half of the gap to unresolved V genes and leave the rest unexplained. V, J and clone size were drawn from that table, and D and trimming were deduced from the DNA. This sample has some 160,000 clones in its table, and 75% to 90% of those were observed once. Over 1.5% of the sample goes to the ten largest clones.

The study at large found these results: According to a later analysis, parvovirus B19, influenza, CMV and Epstein-Barr virus appeared linked to several top co-occurrence clusters. A later analysis found that HLA-associated TCR beta chains were more clonally expanded and had lower generation probabilities than equally common non-associated chains. CMV serostatus was the only immune exposure information available for the cohort. The classifier was reported to diagnose cytomegalovirus status with high specificity and sensitivity in both the original and validation cohorts. In a later genetic analysis, a missense DCLRE1C variant was associated with V-gene and J-gene trimming of TCR beta chains, and the association was replicated in an independent cohort. HLA typing was unavailable for some donors at each locus, so association tests used only the typed subset. The earlier analysis of fewer than 750 of the donors excluded 15 to 20 rarely observed V segments, including chromosome 9 orphons, because counts were too low. A later analysis found that most CMV-associated TCR beta chains appeared HLA-restricted, with HLA associations seemingly driven largely by CMV exposure. In a later analysis, about 16,000 TCR beta sequences were associated with specific HLA alleles at a false discovery rate of 0.05. Correlated functional status among segregating V segments might reflect linkage disequilibrium, but an unknown experimental factor could not be ruled out. This cohort had only TCR beta chains sequenced, and the lack of alpha or paired-chain data limited which features could be detected. Presence/absence analyses assumed roughly uniform sequencing depth across donors, an assumption that may not hold. According to a later genetic analysis, donors in an Asian-associated ancestry cluster had fewer N-insertions in productive TCRs than the roughly 700-donor mean. While some public TCRs were present in many individuals, most TCR sequences turned up only very rarely across donors. Because the 87-base-pair reads could not distinguish some IMGT-functional V segments, including TRBV6-2 and TRBV6-3, those segments were excluded. In a later analysis, TCR association rates were found to vary across HLA loci, with the most associated TCRs seen for DRB1 alleles and the fewest for HLA-C alleles. A further reported finding was that TCR beta sequences accurately predicted the HLA-A and HLA-B alleles for most subjects in the first cohort. A group of highly shared sequence variants was considered likely to be a technical artifact of the sequencing pipeline. The authors suggested that the approach could potentially be extended to other disease states and immunological phenotypes. When HLA alleles, especially DR and DQ, strongly co-occurred, TCR associations were difficult to assign to individual alleles. The study gave a list of under 200 TCR beta chains associated with cytomegalovirus. Three of the identified cytomegalovirus-associated TCR beta chains were confirmed in vitro to be specific for cytomegalovirus antigens. In an earlier analysis of about 600 of the donors, most TCR beta V segments appeared in productive rearrangements about 90% or about 30% of the time, broadly matching IMGT annotations.

According to the germline V gene, CDR1 reads MRHNA and CDR2 reads SNTAGT. From its cysteine to its phenylalanine, the CDR3 spans 17 amino acids. This entry keeps only the CDR3 DNA: 51 bases, framed from base 1. V is trimmed back by 0 bases and J by 4 bases, and the junction contains 3 bases that no gene match accounts for. This TCR came from a woman aged 18-29 years in good health and CMV-seronegative. In this chain, TRBV6-4 is recombined with TRBJ2-3; TRBD2 agrees with 14 junctional bases. The sequencing input was PBMCs. The CDR3 protein: CASSDSWGLAGADTQYF. DNA sequence: TGTGCCAGCAGTGACTCGTGGGGACTAGCGGGGGCAGATACGCAGTATTTT.